This T cell receptor beta chain was identified during a study of CD8 T cells in Susac syndrome. The authors reverse transcribed roughly 0.5 to 1 ug RNA with random hexamers. TCRdb reprocessed the immunoSEQ multiplex PCR reads via MiXCR and lists one record per CDR3 protein. The data contain around 280,000 distinct CDR3 sequences, 90% to 95% of them seen just once; the ten biggest clones take up more than 0.06%. TCR beta from blood CD8+ and CD4+ T cells was sequenced. TEMRA cells underwent FACS enrichment and CD8+ and CD4+ T cells underwent negative isolation. The sample comprised CD4+ T cells from PBMCs. This TCR came from a human donor with multiple sclerosis.

The CDR3 bases are TGTGCCAGCAGCCTGCGATACGAATCGGAGACCCAGTACTTC. Protein product: CASSLRYESETQYF. The chain links TRBV7-6 to TRBJ2-5; D remains ambiguous. V was trimmed by 5 bases and J by 5 bases, leaving 15 bases between them. Germline CDR1 SGHVS, CDR2 FNYEAQ. This CDR3 region has 14 residues.